The clone carrying this T cell receptor beta chain turned up a few times. The record originates from a study of chronic HIV infection and antiretroviral therapy. TCRdb re-called the 5' RACE reads through MiXCR, storing one row per CDR3 protein. The table includes about 31,000 distinct CDR3 sequences, over 7% detected once. This clonotype was obtained from an adult who had HIV and had not received antiretroviral therapy, or was an uninfected healthy control (not recorded which). Sequences were obtained from peripheral blood.

CDR3 sequence (DNA): TGCAGCCACGTAGGCCTTTCAGAGACCCAGTACTTC. Protein product: CSHVGLSETQYF. This chain uses TRBV29-1 with TRBJ2-5, with D uncertain. The V gene lost 8 bases and the J gene lost 4 bases, with 14 bases spanning the gap. The CDR3 consists of 12 residues. Germline-derived CDR1 and CDR2 are SQVTM and ANQGSEA.